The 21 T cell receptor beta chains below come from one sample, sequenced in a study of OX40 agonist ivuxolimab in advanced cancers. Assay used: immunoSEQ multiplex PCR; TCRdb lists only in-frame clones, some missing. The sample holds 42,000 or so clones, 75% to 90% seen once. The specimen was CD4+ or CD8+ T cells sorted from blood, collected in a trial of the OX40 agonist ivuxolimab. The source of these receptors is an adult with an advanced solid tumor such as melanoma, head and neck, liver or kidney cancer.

The DNA of the CDR3 is TGTGCCAGCAGCTTGGACAGGATGGACACTGAAGCTTTCTTT. This gives the protein CASSLDRMDTEAFF. V usage is TRBV5-4 and J usage is TRBJ1-1; D possibly corresponds to TRBD1 (5 bases). Germline values: CDR1 SGHNT, CDR2 YYREEE (reference sequence). The CDR3 is 14 amino acids. The V and J ends lost 0 bases and 3 bases respectively, with 9 bases between them.

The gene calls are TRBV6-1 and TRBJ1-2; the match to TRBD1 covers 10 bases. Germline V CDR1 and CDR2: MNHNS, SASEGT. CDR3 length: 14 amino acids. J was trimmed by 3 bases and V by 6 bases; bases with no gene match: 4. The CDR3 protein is CASRTGQGDYGYTF. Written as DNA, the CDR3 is TGTGCCAGCAGAACTGGACAGGGGGACTATGGCTACACCTTC.

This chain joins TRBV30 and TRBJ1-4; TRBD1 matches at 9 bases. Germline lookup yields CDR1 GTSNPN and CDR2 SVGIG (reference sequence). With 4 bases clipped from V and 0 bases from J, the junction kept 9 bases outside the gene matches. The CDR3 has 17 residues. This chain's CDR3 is CAWTRDRDPATNEKLFF. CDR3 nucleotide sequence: TGTGCCTGGACTAGGGACAGGGACCCGGCAACTAATGAAAAACTGTTTTTT.

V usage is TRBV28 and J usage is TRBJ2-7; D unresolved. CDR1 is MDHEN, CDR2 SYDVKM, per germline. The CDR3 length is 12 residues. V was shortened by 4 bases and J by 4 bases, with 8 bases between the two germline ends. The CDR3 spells CASSSQDYEQYF. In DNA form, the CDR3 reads TGTGCCAGCAGTTCGCAGGATTACGAGCAGTACTTC.

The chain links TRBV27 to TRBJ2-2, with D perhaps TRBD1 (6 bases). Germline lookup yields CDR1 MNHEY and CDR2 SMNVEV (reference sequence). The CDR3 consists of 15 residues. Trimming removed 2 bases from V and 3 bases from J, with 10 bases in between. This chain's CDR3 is CASSLGQPDTGELFF. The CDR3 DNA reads TGTGCCAGCAGTTTAGGACAGCCTGACACCGGGGAGCTGTTTTTT.

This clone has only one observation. The CDR3 bases are TGTGCCTGGAGTGTGAATAGCAATCAGCCCCAGCATTTT. Protein: CAWSVNSNQPQHF. This chain connects TRBV30 to TRBJ1-5; D remains ambiguous. V gave up 0 bases and J gave up 0 bases, with 3 bases separating them. The V gene's germline CDR1 is GTSNPN and CDR2 SVGIG (reference sequence). This CDR3 comprises 13 residues. Filled out from reference TRBV30 and TRBJ1-5, the complete variable domain reads SQTIHQWPATLVQPVGSPLSLECTVEGTSNPNLYWYRQAAGRGLQLLFYSVGIGQISSEVPQNLSASRPQDRQFILSSKKLLLSDSGFYLCAWSVNSNQPQHFGDGTRLSIL.

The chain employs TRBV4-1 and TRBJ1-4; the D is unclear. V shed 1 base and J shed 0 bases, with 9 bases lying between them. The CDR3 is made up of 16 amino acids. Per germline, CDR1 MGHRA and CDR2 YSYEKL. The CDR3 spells CASSQGVKATNEKLFF. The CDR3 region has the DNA TGCGCCAGCAGCCAAGGAGTCAAAGCAACTAATGAAAAACTGTTTTTT.

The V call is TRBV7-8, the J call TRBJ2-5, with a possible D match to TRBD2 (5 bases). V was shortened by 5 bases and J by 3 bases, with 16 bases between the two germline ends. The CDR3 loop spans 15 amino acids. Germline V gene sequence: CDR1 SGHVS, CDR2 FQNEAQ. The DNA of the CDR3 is TGTGCCAGCAGCCAGAGGGCCTCGTGGGAAGAGACCCAGTACTTC. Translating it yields CASSQRASWEETQYF.

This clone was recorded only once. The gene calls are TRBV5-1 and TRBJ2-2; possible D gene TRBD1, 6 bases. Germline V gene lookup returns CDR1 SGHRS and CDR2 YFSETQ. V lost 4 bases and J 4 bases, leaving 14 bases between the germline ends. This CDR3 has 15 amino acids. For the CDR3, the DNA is TGCGCCAGCAGCCTAAGACAGGACAGCACCGGGGAGCTGTTTTTT. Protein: CASSLRQDSTGELFF.

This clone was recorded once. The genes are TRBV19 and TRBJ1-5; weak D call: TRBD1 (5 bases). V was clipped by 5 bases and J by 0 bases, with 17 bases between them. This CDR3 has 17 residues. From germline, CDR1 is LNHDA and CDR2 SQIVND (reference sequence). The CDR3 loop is CASSSLTGPSSNQPQHF. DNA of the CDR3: TGTGCCAGTAGTTCTCTCACAGGACCTTCTAGCAATCAGCCCCAGCATTTT.

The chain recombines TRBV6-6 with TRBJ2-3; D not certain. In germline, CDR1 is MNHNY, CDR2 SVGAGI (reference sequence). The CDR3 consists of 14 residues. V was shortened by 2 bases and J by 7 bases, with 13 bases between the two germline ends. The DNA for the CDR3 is TGTGCCAGCAGTTACCCCCCGAATGGGAATACGCAGTATTTT. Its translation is CASSYPPNGNTQYF.

The DNA of the CDR3 is TGTGCCAGTAGTCGAGCTAATTCACCCCTCCACTTT. Protein: CASSRANSPLHF. This chain connects TRBV19 to TRBJ1-6; D gene uncertain. CDR3 length: 12 residues. Germline V CDR1 and CDR2: LNHDA, SQIVND (reference sequence). The V end lost 5 bases, the J end lost 6 bases, and 5 bases lay between the germline ends.

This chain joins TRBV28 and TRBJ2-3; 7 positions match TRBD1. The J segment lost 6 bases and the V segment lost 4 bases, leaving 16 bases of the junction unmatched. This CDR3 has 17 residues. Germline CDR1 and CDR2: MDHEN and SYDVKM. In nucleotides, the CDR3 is TGTGCCAGCAGTTCACCGGGACAGATAAAAGGACGGGATACGCAGTATTTT. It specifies CASSSPGQIKGRDTQYF. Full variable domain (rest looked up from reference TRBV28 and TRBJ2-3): DVKVTQSSRYLVKRTGEKVFLECVQDMDHENMFWYRQDPGLGLRLIYFSYDVKMKEKGDIPEGYSVSREKKERFSLILESASTNQTSMYLCASSSPGQIKGRDTQYFGPGTRLTVL.

The CDR3 loop reads CASSLAPGQAYEQYF. CDR3 nucleotide sequence: TGTGCCAGCAGCTTAGCTCCGGGACAGGCCTACGAGCAGTACTTC. V and J are TRBV11-2 and TRBJ2-7; 8 nucleotides agree with TRBD1. The germline V gene has CDR1 SGHAT and CDR2 FQNNGV. This CDR3 contains 15 residues. Trimming removed 1 base from V and 2 bases from J; junction bases left unmatched: 4.

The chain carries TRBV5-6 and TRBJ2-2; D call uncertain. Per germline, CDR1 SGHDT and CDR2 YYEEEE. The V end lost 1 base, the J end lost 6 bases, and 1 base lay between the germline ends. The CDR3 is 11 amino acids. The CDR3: CASSLPGELFF. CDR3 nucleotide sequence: TGTGCCAGCAGCTTGCCCGGGGAGCTGTTTTTT.

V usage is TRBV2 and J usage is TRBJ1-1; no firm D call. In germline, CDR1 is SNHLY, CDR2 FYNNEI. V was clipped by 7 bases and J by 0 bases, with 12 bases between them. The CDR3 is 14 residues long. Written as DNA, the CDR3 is TGTGCCAGCACCCGGCAAGGGTTGAACACTGAAGCTTTCTTT. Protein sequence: CASTRQGLNTEAFF.

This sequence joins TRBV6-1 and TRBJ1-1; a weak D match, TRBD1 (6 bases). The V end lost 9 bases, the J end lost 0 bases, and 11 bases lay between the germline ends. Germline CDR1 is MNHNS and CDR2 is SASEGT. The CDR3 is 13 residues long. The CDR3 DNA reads TGTGCCAGTTTGAGGGGGGTGAACACTGAAGCTTTCTTT. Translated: CASLRGVNTEAFF.

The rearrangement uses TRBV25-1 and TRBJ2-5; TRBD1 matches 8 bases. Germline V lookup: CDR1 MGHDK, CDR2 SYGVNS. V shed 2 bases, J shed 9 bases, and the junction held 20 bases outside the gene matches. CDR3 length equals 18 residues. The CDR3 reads CASSEPSLPGQVLVAQYF. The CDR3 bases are TGTGCCAGCAGTGAACCTTCACTCCCGGGACAGGTTCTTGTGGCCCAGTACTTC.

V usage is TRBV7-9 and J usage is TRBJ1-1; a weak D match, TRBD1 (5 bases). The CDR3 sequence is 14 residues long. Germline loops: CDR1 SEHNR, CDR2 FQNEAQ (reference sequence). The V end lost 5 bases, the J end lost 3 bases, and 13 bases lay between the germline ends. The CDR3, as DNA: TGTGCCAGCAGCGAGGGGCGTCTAGACACTGAAGCTTTCTTT. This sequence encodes CASSEGRLDTEAFF.

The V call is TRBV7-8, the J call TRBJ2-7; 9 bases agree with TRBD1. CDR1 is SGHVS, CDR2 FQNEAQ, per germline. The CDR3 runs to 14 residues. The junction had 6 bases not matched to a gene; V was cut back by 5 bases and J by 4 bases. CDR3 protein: CASSARDRVYEQYF. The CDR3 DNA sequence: TGTGCCAGCAGCGCCCGGGACAGGGTGTACGAGCAGTACTTC.

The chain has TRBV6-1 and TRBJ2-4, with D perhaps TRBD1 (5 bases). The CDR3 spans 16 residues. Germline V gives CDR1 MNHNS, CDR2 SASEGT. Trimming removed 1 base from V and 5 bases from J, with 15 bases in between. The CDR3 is CASSEVFRPGQNIQYF. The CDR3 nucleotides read TGTGCCAGCAGTGAAGTTTTCAGACCAGGGCAAAACATTCAGTACTTC.